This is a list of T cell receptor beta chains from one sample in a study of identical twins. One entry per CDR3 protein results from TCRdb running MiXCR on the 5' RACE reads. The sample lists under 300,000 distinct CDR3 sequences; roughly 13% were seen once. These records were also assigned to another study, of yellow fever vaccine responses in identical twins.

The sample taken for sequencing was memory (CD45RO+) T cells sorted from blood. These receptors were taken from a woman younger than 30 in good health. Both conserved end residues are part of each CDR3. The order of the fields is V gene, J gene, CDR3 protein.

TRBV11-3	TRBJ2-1	CASSFRLAVYNEQFF
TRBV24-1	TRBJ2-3	CATSDLGDRGTDTQYF
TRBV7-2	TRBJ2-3	CASSAEGGWDTQYF
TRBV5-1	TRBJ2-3	CASSLGTSLGGTDTQYF
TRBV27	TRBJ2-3	CASNFRGVSTDTQYF
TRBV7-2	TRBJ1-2	CASSLGQGNYGYTF
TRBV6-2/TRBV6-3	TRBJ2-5	CASGKVPQETQYF
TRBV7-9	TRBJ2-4	CASSPRNLSLAKNIQYF
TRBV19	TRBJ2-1	CASSIGLAGAHYYF
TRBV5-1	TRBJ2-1	CASSLIETGQGAYNEQFF
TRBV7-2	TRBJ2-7	CASSLAAGGRYEQYF
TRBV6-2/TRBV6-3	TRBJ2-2	CATISGRRTGELFF
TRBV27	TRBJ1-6	CASSLEGAGNSPLHF
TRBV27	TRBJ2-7	CASSELRTSGTYEQYF
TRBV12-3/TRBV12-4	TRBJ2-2	CASSSRASLTGELFF
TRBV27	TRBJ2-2	CASSLGQGGTGELFF
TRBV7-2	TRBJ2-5	CASSLQYQETQYF
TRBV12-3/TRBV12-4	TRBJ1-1	CASSFLGTEAFF
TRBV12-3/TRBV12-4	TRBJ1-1	CASTLTGGPTEAFF
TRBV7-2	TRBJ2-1	CASSLSRENYNEQFF
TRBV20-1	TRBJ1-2	CSAVQGRNYGYTF
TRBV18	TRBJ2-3	CASSQDHPDTQYF
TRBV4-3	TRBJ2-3	CASSLGQGPDTQYF
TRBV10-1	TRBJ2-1	CASSDGRDYNEQFF
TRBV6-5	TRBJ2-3	CASSYSRGGGNTDTQYF
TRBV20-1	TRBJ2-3	CSASIGRGQTDTQYF
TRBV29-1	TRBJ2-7	CSVTDWQGAVYEQYF
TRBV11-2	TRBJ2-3	CASSSGLALLTDTQYF
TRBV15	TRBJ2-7	CATSRAQGIVREQYF